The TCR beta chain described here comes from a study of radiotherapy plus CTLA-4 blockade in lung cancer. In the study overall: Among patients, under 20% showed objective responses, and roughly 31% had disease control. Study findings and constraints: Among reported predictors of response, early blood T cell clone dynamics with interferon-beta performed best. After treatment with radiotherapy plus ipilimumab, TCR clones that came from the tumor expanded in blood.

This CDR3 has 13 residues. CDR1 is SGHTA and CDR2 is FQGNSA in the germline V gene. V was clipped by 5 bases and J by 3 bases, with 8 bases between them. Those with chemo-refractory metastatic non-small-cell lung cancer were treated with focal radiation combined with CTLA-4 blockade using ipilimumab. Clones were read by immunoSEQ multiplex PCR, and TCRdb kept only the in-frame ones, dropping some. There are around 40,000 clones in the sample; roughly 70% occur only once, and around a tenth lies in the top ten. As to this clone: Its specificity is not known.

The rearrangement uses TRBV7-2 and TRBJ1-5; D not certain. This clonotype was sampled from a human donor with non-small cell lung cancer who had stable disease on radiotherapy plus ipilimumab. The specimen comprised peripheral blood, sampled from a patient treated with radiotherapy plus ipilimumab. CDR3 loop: CASSVNYNQPQHF. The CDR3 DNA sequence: TGTGCCAGCAGCGTGAACTACAATCAGCCCCAGCATTTT.